Listed below are T cell receptor beta chains from one sample, sequenced in a study of human thymus T cells. TCRdb's copy holds only in-frame clones and misses some; the assay was immunoSEQ multiplex PCR. Of fewer than 55,000 clones in the sample, about 93% were seen once. Sequenced input: blood. The receptors derive from a boy younger than two with a congenital heart defect but otherwise immunologically healthy. The CDR3 runs from the conserved cysteine through the conserved F or W. A D gene is named only where the DNA matches it firmly. Clone sizes are given selectively: once, few, many, or a class where the clone is expanded.

v_call,d_call,clone_size,j_call,cdr3_aa,cdr3_nt
TRBV28,.,.,TRBJ1-1,CASIPDRNTEAFF,TGTGCCAGCATTCCCGACAGGAACACTGAAGCTTTCTTT
TRBV28,.,.,TRBJ1-6,CASSLQGRNYNSPLHF,TGTGCCAGCAGTTTGCAGGGGCGAAACTATAATTCACCCCTCCACTTT
TRBV6-1,TRBD1,.,TRBJ1-6,CASSDQGASYNSPLHF,TGTGCCAGCAGTGACCAGGGGGCTTCCTATAATTCACCCCTCCACTTT
TRBV7-2,TRBD1,.,TRBJ1-2,CASSSRDRRYGYTF,TGTGCCAGCAGCTCCCGGGACAGGCGCTATGGCTACACCTTC
TRBV9,.,.,TRBJ2-3,CASSQDTWPTDTQYF,TGTGCCAGCAGCCAGGACACCTGGCCCACAGATACGCAGTATTTT
TRBV7-8,.,.,TRBJ1-1,CASSLSSSGTLTEAFF,TGTGCCAGCAGCTTAAGCTCTAGCGGGACGCTCACTGAAGCTTTCTTT
TRBV9,TRBD1,.,TRBJ2-7,CASSVRQGYEQYF,TGTGCCAGCAGCGTGAGACAGGGCTACGAGCAGTACTTC
TRBV7-2,TRBD2,.,TRBJ2-4,CASSMTSGGAKNIQYF,TGTGCCAGCAGCATGACTAGCGGGGGAGCCAAAAACATTCAGTACTTC
TRBV19,TRBD1,.,TRBJ1-5,CASSVGTGLGQPQHF,TGTGCCAGTAGTGTAGGGACAGGCCTAGGACAGCCCCAGCATTTT
TRBV28,.,.,TRBJ1-1,CASSLQVGHVPDF,TGTGCCAGCAGTTTACAGGTGGGACATGTCCCCGACTTT
TRBV6-1,.,.,TRBJ2-1,CASSGDGIGRSNNEQFF,TGTGCCAGCAGTGGGGACGGAATCGGGCGTTCCAACAATGAGCAGTTCTTC
TRBV18,.,.,TRBJ2-2,CASSPPSRDQGMRTGELFF,TGTGCCAGCTCACCACCTAGCAGGGATCAGGGAATGAGGACCGGGGAGCTGTTTTTT
TRBV2,.,.,TRBJ2-7,CASSRTGLSSYEQYF,TGTGCCAGCAGTAGGACTGGCTTGAGCTCCTACGAGCAGTACTTC
TRBV30,.,.,TRBJ2-1,CAWSVGSRNEQFF,TGTGCCTGGAGTGTGGGTAGCAGGAATGAGCAGTTCTTC
TRBV4-2,.,.,TRBJ2-2,CASSRRGPNTGELFF,TGTGCCAGCAGCCGCCGGGGGCCCAACACCGGGGAGCTGTTTTTT
TRBV27,.,.,TRBJ1-2,CASSPGFYYGYTF,TGTGCCAGCAGCCCGGGATTCTACTATGGCTACACCTTC
TRBV7-2,.,.,TRBJ1-5,CASSSTSGQPQHF,TGTGCCAGCAGCTCAACCAGCGGTCAGCCCCAGCATTTT
TRBV28,.,.,TRBJ1-2,CASSPGGWWGYTF,TGTGCCAGCAGTCCCGGGGGGTGGTGGGGCTACACCTTC
TRBV9,TRBD2,.,TRBJ2-1,CASSVEQRGGRNEQFF,TGTGCCAGCAGCGTAGAGCAGCGGGGGGGCCGGAATGAGCAGTTCTTC
TRBV7-9,TRBD2,once,TRBJ2-5,CASSPRLAGIQETQYF,TGTGCCAGCAGCCCTCGCCTAGCGGGGATTCAAGAGACCCAGTACTTC
TRBV11-3,TRBD2,.,TRBJ2-3,CASSLGLAGGADTQYF,TGTGCCAGCAGCTTAGGGCTAGCGGGGGGAGCAGATACGCAGTATTTT
TRBV28,TRBD1,once,TRBJ1-2,CASSLMDRGHYGYTF,TGTGCCAGCAGTTTGATGGACAGGGGGCATTATGGCTACACCTTC
TRBV5-6,TRBD2,.,TRBJ2-7,CASRPLAGPAHEQYF,TGTGCCAGCAGACCTTTAGCGGGGCCGGCCCACGAGCAGTACTTC
TRBV11-2,.,.,TRBJ2-1,CASSLGRGNEQFF,TGTGCCAGCAGCTTAGGCAGGGGAAATGAGCAGTTCTTC
TRBV9,TRBD1,once,TRBJ2-7,CASSAQGAHEQYF,TGTGCCAGCAGCGCACAGGGGGCGCACGAGCAGTACTTC
TRBV25-1,.,once,TRBJ2-5,CASSPSPLQETQYF,TGTGCCAGCAGTCCCTCGCCCCTTCAAGAGACCCAGTACTTC
TRBV30,TRBD1,once,TRBJ1-6,CATEQGGGSPLHF,TGTGCCACCGAACAGGGGGGGGGTTCACCCCTCCACTTT
TRBV15,.,.,TRBJ2-5,CATSRGGERETQYF,TGTGCCACCAGCAGAGGGGGAGAGAGAGAGACCCAGTACTTC
TRBV14,TRBD1,.,TRBJ1-1,CASSPRQGEGAFF,TGTGCCAGCAGTCCTAGACAGGGAGAGGGAGCTTTCTTT
TRBV4-3,TRBD2,.,TRBJ2-3,CASSQLAGGPTDTQYF,TGCGCCAGCAGCCAGCTAGCGGGGGGGCCCACAGATACGCAGTATTTT
TRBV4-3,.,.,TRBJ1-3,CASSQDPIFGGNTIYF,TGCGCCAGCAGCCAAGATCCCATTTTTGGTGGAAACACCATATATTTT
TRBV6-5,TRBD1,.,TRBJ1-2,CASNKDRGYGYTF,TGTGCCAGCAACAAGGACAGGGGCTATGGCTACACCTTC
TRBV28,.,.,TRBJ1-6,CASSFFPDSPLHF,TGTGCCAGCAGTTTTTTCCCCGATTCACCCCTCCACTTT
TRBV2,.,.,TRBJ2-7,CASSGPGEQYF,TGTGCCAGCAGCGGGCCCGGCGAGCAGTACTTC
TRBV7-2,TRBD1,.,TRBJ2-5,CASSSSLDRGRETQYF,TGTGCCAGCAGCTCTAGTCTCGACAGGGGGCGCGAGACCCAGTACTTC
TRBV9,.,.,TRBJ2-3,CASSTRDITDTQYF,TGTGCCAGCAGCACCCGGGACATTACAGATACGCAGTATTTT
TRBV4-2,.,.,TRBJ2-3,CASSRGLRGGTDTQYF,TGTGCCAGCAGCCGCGGCCTTCGCGGGGGCACAGATACGCAGTATTTT
TRBV5-1,.,.,TRBJ2-2,CASSRYGGSNTGELFF,TGCGCCAGCAGCCGCTACGGGGGCTCCAACACCGGGGAGCTGTTTTTT
TRBV30,.,.,TRBJ2-7,CAWSAGPLYEQYF,TGTGCCTGGAGTGCCGGGCCACTCTACGAGCAGTACTTC
TRBV6-5,.,.,TRBJ2-7,CASSYRVWGSYEQYF,TGTGCCAGCAGTTATCGGGTTTGGGGCTCCTACGAGCAGTACTTC
TRBV23-1,TRBD1,.,TRBJ1-5,CASSHEDRVWSQHF,TGCGCCAGCAGTCACGAGGACAGGGTTTGGTCCCAGCATTTT
TRBV6-6,TRBD1,once,TRBJ2-3,CASSYSSVTGEDTQYF,TGTGCCAGCAGTTACTCGAGTGTAACAGGGGAGGATACGCAGTATTTT
TRBV19,.,once,TRBJ2-5,CASSMSPETQYF,TGTGCCAGTAGTATGTCCCCCGAGACCCAGTACTTC
TRBV21-1,.,.,TRBJ1-1,CASTSVVAFF,TGTGCCAGCACCTCAGTGGTAGCTTTCTTT
TRBV4-1,.,.,TRBJ1-2,CASSPVGGVGYGYTF,TGCGCCAGCAGCCCTGTAGGGGGGGTGGGGTATGGCTACACCTTC
TRBV7-9,TRBD1,.,TRBJ2-7,CASSLRGPSTYEQYF,TGTGCCAGCAGCCTCAGGGGGCCTTCAACCTACGAGCAGTACTTC
TRBV30,.,.,TRBJ2-3,CAWSGTDTQYF,TGTGCCTGGTCGGGCACAGATACGCAGTATTTT